This is a list of T cell receptor beta chains from one sample in a study of T cell repertoires in cytomegalovirus infection. TCRdb processed the reads anew with MiXCR; each CDR3 protein has one entry. The sample carries roughly 110,000 distinct CDR3 sequences, 30% recorded once. These receptors' antigens are unknown. This specimen consisted of CD8+ T cells from cultured PBMCs, obtained from culture after CMV antigen stimulation. The receptors stem from a human donor in good health (CMV status not recorded). Some clones in this sample may be carry-over from other donors' samples. Both conserved end residues are part of each CDR3. Each record gives: V gene, J gene, clone size, D gene, CDR3 protein, CDR3 DNA. A D gene is named only where the DNA matches it firmly. Size values are once, few and many counts, or a class for expanded clones, and some rows have none.

V gene: TRBV5-1; J gene: TRBJ2-7; clone size: NA; D gene: NA; CDR3 protein: CASSLGAAREYEQYF; CDR3 DNA: TGCGCCAGCAGCTTGGGGGCAGCCCGTGAATACGAGCAGTACTTC
V gene: TRBV6-1; J gene: TRBJ1-5; clone size: NA; D gene: NA; CDR3 protein: CASSDGRDLLVQPQHF; CDR3 DNA: TGTGCCAGCAGTGACGGACGGGACCTCCTCGTCCAGCCCCAGCATTTT
V gene: TRBV7-8; J gene: TRBJ2-6; clone size: NA; D gene: TRBD1; CDR3 protein: CASSFPGQTIAGANVLTF; CDR3 DNA: TGTGCCAGCAGCTTTCCGGGACAGACAATTGCTGGGGCCAACGTCCTGACTTTC
V gene: TRBV12-3/TRBV12-4; J gene: TRBJ1-4; clone size: few; D gene: NA; CDR3 protein: CASSQTGTGNEKLFF; CDR3 DNA: TGTGCCAGCAGCCAGACCGGGACCGGGAATGAAAAACTGTTTTTT
V gene: TRBV6-2/TRBV6-3; J gene: TRBJ1-1; clone size: NA; D gene: TRBD1; CDR3 protein: CASIPRATGVNTEAFF; CDR3 DNA: TGTGCCAGCATCCCTAGGGCGACAGGGGTGAACACTGAAGCTTTCTTT
V gene: TRBV9; J gene: TRBJ2-7; clone size: NA; D gene: NA; CDR3 protein: CASSVAGPSYEQYF; CDR3 DNA: TGTGCCAGCAGCGTAGCCGGGCCCTCCTACGAGCAGTACTTC
V gene: TRBV6-1; J gene: TRBJ1-2; clone size: many; D gene: TRBD1; CDR3 protein: CASRPTGEEVNGYTF; CDR3 DNA: TGTGCCAGCAGACCCACAGGGGAAGAGGTCAATGGCTACACCTTC
V gene: TRBV7-2; J gene: TRBJ2-3; clone size: many; D gene: TRBD2; CDR3 protein: CATGTGTSSKTDTQYF; CDR3 DNA: TGTGCCACCGGCACCGGGACTAGCTCTAAGACAGATACGCAGTATTTT
V gene: TRBV11-1; J gene: TRBJ2-7; clone size: many; D gene: TRBD1; CDR3 protein: CASSSGQGLEQYF; CDR3 DNA: TGTGCCAGCAGCTCAGGACAGGGGCTCGAGCAGTACTTC
V gene: TRBV19; J gene: TRBJ1-2; clone size: NA; D gene: NA; CDR3 protein: CASSIRARGIVLDGYTF; CDR3 DNA: TGTGCCAGTAGTATTCGAGCCAGGGGTATCGTTTTGGATGGCTACACCTTC
V gene: TRBV7-4; J gene: TRBJ2-7; clone size: NA; D gene: NA; CDR3 protein: CASSHASSGYEQYF; CDR3 DNA: TGTGCCAGCAGCCACGCTAGCTCTGGCTACGAGCAGTACTTC
V gene: TRBV28; J gene: TRBJ1-3; clone size: NA; D gene: NA; CDR3 protein: CASSLTGSGNTIYF; CDR3 DNA: TGTGCCAGCAGTTTGACGGGTTCTGGAAACACCATATATTTT
V gene: TRBV4-2; J gene: TRBJ1-6; clone size: NA; D gene: TRBD1; CDR3 protein: CASSQERDRGSHSYNSPLHF; CDR3 DNA: TGTGCCAGCAGCCAAGAGAGGGACAGGGGCTCCCACTCCTATAATTCACCCCTCCACTTT
V gene: TRBV5-1; J gene: TRBJ1-5; clone size: NA; D gene: TRBD1; CDR3 protein: CASSQDRAPLGNQPQHF; CDR3 DNA: TGCGCCAGCAGCCAAGACAGGGCACCTCTCGGGAATCAGCCCCAGCATTTT
V gene: TRBV7-2; J gene: TRBJ1-2; clone size: many; D gene: NA; CDR3 protein: CASSWTVYGYTF; CDR3 DNA: TGTGCCAGCAGCTGGACAGTCTATGGCTACACCTTC
V gene: TRBV7-9; J gene: TRBJ1-1; clone size: NA; D gene: NA; CDR3 protein: CASLNPGAEAFF; CDR3 DNA: TGTGCCAGCCTTAACCCGGGGGCAGAAGCTTTCTTT
V gene: TRBV19; J gene: TRBJ2-7; clone size: NA; D gene: TRBD1; CDR3 protein: CASGTGVNEQYF; CDR3 DNA: TGTGCCAGTGGGACAGGGGTAAACGAGCAGTACTTC
V gene: TRBV18; J gene: TRBJ2-5; clone size: once; D gene: TRBD2; CDR3 protein: CASSPDSGGPGETQYF; CDR3 DNA: TGTGCCAGCTCACCAGATAGCGGGGGTCCGGGAGAGACCCAGTACTTC
V gene: TRBV6-6; J gene: TRBJ1-2; clone size: few; D gene: NA; CDR3 protein: CASSYSRTSYGYTF; CDR3 DNA: TGTGCCAGCAGTTACTCGCGAACGTCCTATGGCTACACCTTC
V gene: TRBV13; J gene: TRBJ2-3; clone size: NA; D gene: NA; CDR3 protein: CASSLGPSSGGTDTQYF; CDR3 DNA: TGTGCCAGCAGCTTAGGCCCGTCGAGCGGAGGCACAGATACGCAGTATTTT
V gene: TRBV2; J gene: TRBJ1-3; clone size: NA; D gene: TRBD1; CDR3 protein: CASMGGTAGNTIYF; CDR3 DNA: TGTGCCAGCATGGGGGGGACAGCTGGAAACACCATATATTTT
V gene: TRBV20-1; J gene: TRBJ2-3; clone size: NA; D gene: NA; CDR3 protein: CSARDDRTAGTSTDTQYF; CDR3 DNA: TGCAGTGCTAGAGATGATAGGACAGCTGGAACTTCCACAGATACGCAGTATTTT
V gene: TRBV7-9; J gene: TRBJ1-2; clone size: few; D gene: NA; CDR3 protein: CASSSLIINGYTF; CDR3 DNA: TGTGCCAGCAGCTCTTTGATCATTAATGGCTACACCTTC
V gene: TRBV11-2; J gene: TRBJ2-5; clone size: few; D gene: TRBD1; CDR3 protein: CASSLDHGTGQETQYF; CDR3 DNA: TGTGCCAGCAGCTTGGACCACGGGACAGGCCAAGAGACCCAGTACTTC
V gene: TRBV19; J gene: TRBJ1-3; clone size: many; D gene: NA; CDR3 protein: CASSMWSGNTIYF; CDR3 DNA: TGTGCCAGTAGTATGTGGTCCGGAAACACCATATATTTT
V gene: TRBV4-2; J gene: TRBJ1-2; clone size: NA; D gene: NA; CDR3 protein: CASSQGADSNYGYTF; CDR3 DNA: TGTGCCAGCAGCCAAGGGGCAGACAGTAACTATGGCTACACCTTC
V gene: TRBV18; J gene: TRBJ2-5; clone size: NA; D gene: NA; CDR3 protein: CASSTFPGETQYF; CDR3 DNA: TGTGCCAGCTCAACGTTCCCGGGGGAGACCCAGTACTTC
V gene: TRBV4-3; J gene: TRBJ2-5; clone size: NA; D gene: NA; CDR3 protein: CASSRLQEQETQYF; CDR3 DNA: TGCGCCAGCAGCCGGTTACAGGAGCAAGAGACCCAGTACTTC
V gene: TRBV7-6; J gene: TRBJ2-1; clone size: many; D gene: NA; CDR3 protein: CASSPEGDEQFF; CDR3 DNA: TGTGCCAGCAGCCCGGAGGGGGATGAGCAGTTCTTC
V gene: TRBV5-4; J gene: TRBJ2-5; clone size: many; D gene: TRBD2; CDR3 protein: CASSFASGEETQYF; CDR3 DNA: TGTGCCAGCAGCTTCGCTAGCGGAGAAGAGACCCAGTACTTC
V gene: TRBV7-3; J gene: TRBJ2-3; clone size: NA; D gene: NA; CDR3 protein: CASSLYGRGELDTQYF; CDR3 DNA: TGTGCCAGCAGCTTATACGGCAGGGGGGAATTAGATACGCAGTATTTT
V gene: TRBV28; J gene: TRBJ2-7; clone size: NA; D gene: TRBD1; CDR3 protein: CASSLYRGIIYEQYF; CDR3 DNA: TGTGCCAGCAGTTTATACAGGGGGATCATCTACGAGCAGTACTTC
V gene: TRBV12-3/TRBV12-4; J gene: TRBJ1-6; clone size: few; D gene: NA; CDR3 protein: CASSLVVGDGTPLHF; CDR3 DNA: TGTGCCAGCTCCTTAGTGGTAGGGGACGGAACACCCCTCCACTTT
V gene: TRBV6-2/TRBV6-3; J gene: TRBJ2-1; clone size: once; D gene: TRBD1; CDR3 protein: CASSTRQGAIYEQFF; CDR3 DNA: TGTGCCAGCAGCACACGACAGGGGGCCATCTACGAGCAGTTCTTC
V gene: TRBV5-6; J gene: TRBJ2-7; clone size: NA; D gene: NA; CDR3 protein: CASSLGQELYEQYF; CDR3 DNA: TGTGCCAGCAGCTTGGGACAGGAACTCTACGAGCAGTACTTC
V gene: TRBV27; J gene: TRBJ1-1; clone size: NA; D gene: NA; CDR3 protein: CASSLDGAAPEAFF; CDR3 DNA: TGTGCCAGCAGTTTGGACGGGGCCGCGCCCGAAGCTTTCTTT
V gene: TRBV6-6; J gene: TRBJ2-7; clone size: NA; D gene: TRBD2; CDR3 protein: CASIDRDYSYEQYF; CDR3 DNA: TGTGCCAGCATCGACCGGGACTACTCCTACGAGCAGTACTTC
V gene: TRBV4-1; J gene: TRBJ2-1; clone size: many; D gene: TRBD1; CDR3 protein: CASSRREQGIGQFF; CDR3 DNA: TGCGCCAGCAGCCGAAGAGAACAGGGGATCGGGCAGTTCTTC
V gene: TRBV7-2; J gene: TRBJ1-2; clone size: many; D gene: NA; CDR3 protein: CASSLGDPSPGYTF; CDR3 DNA: TGTGCCAGCAGCTTAGGGGACCCATCCCCTGGCTACACCTTC
V gene: TRBV20-1; J gene: TRBJ2-7; clone size: few; D gene: TRBD1; CDR3 protein: CSAGPAGTAKQYF; CDR3 DNA: TGCAGTGCTGGGCCCGCCGGGACAGCCAAGCAGTACTTC
V gene: TRBV6-5; J gene: TRBJ1-1; clone size: NA; D gene: NA; CDR3 protein: CASSYLSNTEAFF; CDR3 DNA: TGTGCCAGCAGTTATCTCAGTAACACTGAAGCTTTCTTT
V gene: TRBV5-4; J gene: TRBJ2-7; clone size: few; D gene: NA; CDR3 protein: CASSSGLLVEQYF; CDR3 DNA: TGTGCCAGCAGCTCCGGCTTACTGGTCGAGCAGTACTTC
V gene: TRBV7-8; J gene: TRBJ2-7; clone size: few; D gene: NA; CDR3 protein: CASSSQLGDEQYF; CDR3 DNA: TGTGCCAGCAGCAGCCAACTAGGGGACGAGCAGTACTTC
V gene: TRBV7-6; J gene: TRBJ2-2; clone size: many; D gene: NA; CDR3 protein: CASSLGGDHGELFF; CDR3 DNA: TGTGCCAGCAGCTTAGGAGGGGACCACGGGGAGCTGTTTTTT
V gene: TRBV11-2; J gene: TRBJ1-4; clone size: NA; D gene: NA; CDR3 protein: CASSSRSRGNEILFF; CDR3 DNA: TGTGCCAGCAGCTCCCGCTCGAGGGGTAATGAAATACTGTTTTTT
V gene: TRBV4-1; J gene: TRBJ1-1; clone size: few; D gene: NA; CDR3 protein: CASSQAEAGTPKRTEAFF; CDR3 DNA: TGCGCCAGCAGCCAAGCCGAGGCCGGGACACCAAAGAGGACTGAAGCTTTCTTT
V gene: TRBV24-1; J gene: TRBJ1-1; clone size: once; D gene: NA; CDR3 protein: CATLRVTEAFF; CDR3 DNA: TGTGCCACCCTCAGGGTCACTGAAGCTTTCTTT
V gene: TRBV5-6; J gene: TRBJ2-6; clone size: NA; D gene: NA; CDR3 protein: CASSGGQRLRSGANVLTF; CDR3 DNA: TGTGCCAGCAGCGGAGGACAGCGCCTGCGCTCTGGGGCCAACGTCCTGACTTTC
V gene: TRBV7-9; J gene: TRBJ2-7; clone size: many; D gene: NA; CDR3 protein: CASSPRDLYEQYF; CDR3 DNA: TGTGCCAGCAGCCCAAGGGACCTCTACGAGCAGTACTTC
V gene: TRBV12-3/TRBV12-4; J gene: TRBJ1-3; clone size: many; D gene: NA; CDR3 protein: CASSSVQGGTIYF; CDR3 DNA: TGTGCCAGCAGTTCCGTGCAGGGCGGCACCATATATTTT
V gene: TRBV6-4; J gene: TRBJ2-1; clone size: many; D gene: NA; CDR3 protein: CASSDGGDYNEQFF; CDR3 DNA: TGTGCCAGCAGTGACGGGGGAGACTACAATGAGCAGTTCTTC
V gene: TRBV7-6; J gene: TRBJ2-2; clone size: NA; D gene: NA; CDR3 protein: CASSEWTETGELFF; CDR3 DNA: TGTGCCAGCAGCGAATGGACAGAAACCGGGGAGCTGTTTTTT